Sequencing of this T cell receptor (beta chain) was carried out in a study of T cell responses to AZD1222 COVID-19 vaccine. This clone was detected once. The method was immunoSEQ multiplex PCR; TCRdb's version includes in-frame clones alone and lacks a portion of them. The sample has more than 140,000 clones; 89% are singletons. CDR1 and CDR2 from the germline V gene are MDHEN and SYDVKM. Trimming cost V 6 bases and J 4 bases, with 24 bases left between them. The CDR3 length is 17 residues. V gene TRBV28 combines with J gene TRBJ2-5; the D gene is possibly TRBD2 (7 bases). The source of this sequence is an adult in good health. This specimen was peripheral blood, taken on day 0 of AZD1222 vaccination. The CDR3 loop is CASSLGGQGGLRETQYF. CDR3 in DNA: TGTGCCAGCAGCCTGGGGGGGCAGGGAGGTTTACGAGAGACCCAGTACTTC.